The 31 T cell receptor beta chains below were found in one sample sequenced in a study of blood T cell repertoires in COVID-19. TCRdb's copy holds only in-frame clones and misses some; the assay was immunoSEQ multiplex PCR. The top ten clones hold over 2% of a sample with 100,000 to 150,000 clones, 78% of them seen once. The sequenced sample was peripheral blood. These receptors originate from a man in his 70s with acute or convalescent COVID-19.

This sequence joins TRBV5-1 and TRBJ1-2; no reliable D call. The germline V gene has CDR1 SGHRS and CDR2 YFSETQ. The CDR3 is 13 residues long. V was clipped by 4 bases and J by 6 bases, with 13 bases between them. As DNA, the CDR3 is TGCGCCAGCAGCCCGGCGGGTTCCGATGGCTACACCTTC. Translating it yields CASSPAGSDGYTF.

The chain couples TRBV3-1 (or the pseudogene TRBV3-2) to TRBJ2-3; TRBD2 aligns across 10 bases. CDR1 is LGHDT and CDR2 is YNNKEL in the germline V gene (reference sequence). This CDR3 is built from 18 residues. Trimming at V came to 0 bases and at J to 1 base, leaving 7 bases not matched to a gene. In nucleotides, the CDR3 is TGTGCCAGCAGCCAAGATATTAGGCTAGCGGGAGGCACAGATACGCAGTATTTT. This sequence encodes CASSQDIRLAGGTDTQYF.

The genes are TRBV5-1 and TRBJ2-1; 9 bases map to TRBD2. CDR1 and CDR2 from the germline V gene are SGHRS and YFSETQ. The CDR3 length is 15 residues. J gave up 9 bases and V 0 bases, and 7 bases lay outside the gene matches. The CDR3 DNA follows: TGCGCCAGCAGCTTGGCGTCTAGCGGGGCCACTGAGCAGTTCTTC. Encoded protein: CASSLASSGATEQFF.

The V gene is TRBV5-1, the J gene TRBJ1-1, with 8 bases lining up with TRBD1. Germline V gives CDR1 SGHRS, CDR2 YFSETQ. The trim removed 4 bases at V and 4 bases at J, leaving 9 bases unmatched. The CDR3 extends over 15 amino acids. The CDR3 sequence: CASSIGTGVGTEAFF. For the CDR3, the DNA is TGCGCCAGCAGCATCGGGACAGGAGTGGGCACTGAAGCTTTCTTT.

The V call is TRBV6-4, the J call TRBJ2-2, with a possible D match to TRBD2 (5 bases). V lost 5 bases to trimming and J lost 4 bases, with 11 bases between them. The germline V gene encodes CDR1 MRHNA and CDR2 SNTAGT. The length of the CDR3 is 14 residues. CDR3 amino acids: CASSKDLLTGELFF. For the CDR3, the DNA is TGTGCCAGCAGTAAGGACTTACTCACCGGGGAGCTGTTTTTT.

This clone was found a few times. The V and J genes are TRBV4-3 and TRBJ1-6; D remains ambiguous. V lost 1 base and J 3 bases, leaving 4 bases between the germline ends. The CDR3 extends over 14 amino acids. Germline V gene lookup returns CDR1 LGHNA and CDR2 YSLEER. The DNA of the CDR3 is TGCGCCAGCAGCCAAGGAGTCTATAATTCACCCCTCCACTTT. Translating it yields CASSQGVYNSPLHF.

This chain joins TRBV6-2 or TRBV6-3 and TRBJ2-2; TRBD2 agrees at 10 bases. From germline, CDR1 is MNHEY and CDR2 SVGEGT. This CDR3 region has 15 residues. V shed 6 bases, J shed 3 bases, and the junction held 4 bases outside the gene matches. CDR3 coding DNA: TGTGCCAGCAGCGTGGGACTAGCGTACACCGGGGAGCTGTTTTTT. Protein product: CASSVGLAYTGELFF.

This chain links TRBV2 with TRBJ1-1, with D possibly being TRBD1 (5 bases). V dropped 6 bases and J dropped 4 bases, with 24 bases sitting between them. Germline V gene sequence: CDR1 SNHLY, CDR2 FYNNEI. The CDR3 is 17 residues long. CDR3 in DNA: TGTGCCAGCAGCGGTGCTCCAGGGTCGAGTAGCGGCACTGAAGCTTTCTTT. As protein: CASSGAPGSSSGTEAFF.

The genes are TRBV19 and TRBJ1-5; 8 bases line up with TRBD1. J was trimmed by 5 bases and V by 6 bases; bases with no gene match: 3. The germline gives CDR1 LNHDA, CDR2 SQIVND (reference sequence). The CDR3 has 13 amino acids. The CDR3 coding sequence is TGTGCCAGTAGGGACAGGGCGCATCAGCCCCAGCATTTT. This sequence encodes CASRDRAHQPQHF.

V gene TRBV11-2 combines with J gene TRBJ2-1; maybe TRBD1 (5 bases). V was trimmed by 2 bases and J by 15 bases, leaving 14 bases between them. The CDR3 spans 12 residues. Germline CDR1 SGHAT, CDR2 FQNNGV. In DNA form, the CDR3 reads TGTGCCAGCAGCTTATCGCCAGGGCTCCCGTTCTTC. It encodes CASSLSPGLPFF.

This clone was found once. The J gene is TRBJ1-2, the V gene TRBV11-3; 7 bases line up with TRBD1. The CDR3 consists of 14 residues. With V trimmed by 5 bases and J by 1 base, 4 bases remained unmatched. From germline, CDR1 is SGHNT and CDR2 YENEEA. The DNA for the CDR3 is TGTGCCAGCAGCCGGGACAGTCTTAACTATGGCTACACCTTC. Its protein is CASSRDSLNYGYTF.

The V and J genes are TRBV7-3 and TRBJ2-5, with 14 nucleotides matching TRBD2. The CDR3 runs 17 residues. Per the germline V gene, CDR1 is SGHTA and CDR2 is FQGTGA. V trimming: 1 base; J trimming: 2 bases; junction bases outside the gene matches: 3. The CDR3 region has the DNA TGTGCCAGCAGCTTAAGGGGACTAGCGGGGGCGCAAGAGACCCAGTACTTC. Protein sequence: CASSLRGLAGAQETQYF.

The chain combines TRBV7-9 with TRBJ2-2; maybe TRBD1 (7 bases). With 5 bases removed from V and 8 bases from J, the gap between germline ends came to 12 bases. The CDR3 extends over 13 amino acids. Looked up from germline, CDR1 is SEHNR and CDR2 is FQNEAQ (reference sequence). CDR3 region: CASSPQGTGELFF. The CDR3 coding sequence is TGTGCCAGCAGCCCACAGGGGACTGGGGAGCTGTTTTTT. Complete variable domain (other parts from reference TRBV7-9 and TRBJ2-2): DTGVSQNPRHKITKRGQNVTFRCDPISEHNRLYWYRQTLGQGPEFLTYFQNEAQLEKSRLLSDRFSAERPKGSFSTLEIQRTEQGDSAMYLCASSPQGTGELFFGEGSRLTVL.

V usage is TRBV5-6 and J usage is TRBJ2-7; no reliable D call. CDR3 size: 11 residues. The germline V gene encodes CDR1 SGHDT and CDR2 YYEEEE. V lost 4 bases to trimming and J lost 5 bases, with 7 bases between them. The CDR3, as DNA: TGTGCCAGCAGCACCGTAGACGAGCAGTACTTC. Translated, it gives CASSTVDEQYF.

The V call is TRBV19, the J call TRBJ1-4, with D possibly matching TRBD1 (5 bases). With 6 bases removed from V and 10 bases from J, the gap between germline ends came to 18 bases. In germline, CDR1 is LNHDA, CDR2 SQIVND (reference sequence). The CDR3 length is 14 residues. This CDR3 reads CASSTQVWVGKLFF. CDR3 nucleotides: TGTGCCAGTAGCACACAGGTTTGGGTCGGAAAACTGTTTTTT.

The chain combines TRBV6-5 with TRBJ1-6; D is perhaps TRBD1 (6 bases). This CDR3 is built from 15 residues. Looked up from germline, CDR1 is MNHEY and CDR2 is SVGAGI. V was cut by 2 bases and J by 10 bases, with 15 bases left in between. CDR3: CASSYGGGGESPLHF. CDR3 in DNA: TGTGCCAGCAGTTACGGCGGGGGGGGCGAATCACCCCTCCACTTT.

The V call is TRBV7-2, the J call TRBJ2-6, with 7 bases aligning to TRBD2. Trimming took 6 bases from V and 0 from J; bases not matched to a gene: 2. The CDR3 has 15 amino acids. The germline CDR1 and CDR2 sequences are SGHTA and FQGNSA. The CDR3 here is CASRGRVSGANVLTF. The CDR3 nucleotides read TGTGCCAGCAGGGGGAGGGTCTCTGGGGCCAACGTCCTGACTTTC.

This clone was counted between two and nine times. CDR3 nucleotide sequence: TGTGCCAGCAGCGCTACAGGGTCCGATAATTCACCCCTCCACTTT. Protein product: CASSATGSDNSPLHF. The chain joins TRBV9 to TRBJ1-6; weak D call: TRBD1 (6 bases). This CDR3 has 15 residues. V was clipped by 3 bases and J by 5 bases, with 12 bases between them. Germline V gene data show CDR1 as SGDLS and CDR2 as YYNGEE.

The chain recombines TRBV27 with TRBJ2-2; 9 bases are shared with TRBD1. CDR3 length: 17 residues. J lost 6 bases, V lost 6 bases, and 14 bases had no gene match. The germline gives CDR1 MNHEY, CDR2 SMNVEV (reference sequence). CDR3 DNA: TGTGCCAGCAGCCGCTCCCCGGGACAGGGACGGTCCGGGGAGCTGTTTTTT. Its translation is CASSRSPGQGRSGELFF.

The CDR3 protein is CASSLGHGQGSYEQYF. The CDR3 DNA reads as TGCGCCAGCAGCCTGGGACACGGACAGGGCTCCTACGAGCAGTACTTC. The chain links TRBV4-1 to TRBJ2-7; 8 nucleotides align to TRBD1. The CDR3 runs to 16 residues. CDR1 MGHRA and CDR2 YSYEKL come from the germline V gene. Unmatched junction bases numbered 8, after V lost 4 bases and J lost 0 bases.

The chain is built from TRBV2 and TRBJ1-2; the match to TRBD1 covers 7 bases. The CDR3 consists of 15 residues. In germline, CDR1 is SNHLY, CDR2 FYNNEI. The V gene end was trimmed by 4 bases and the J gene end by 0 bases; junction bases not matched to a gene: 5. CDR3 in amino acids: CASSGTGKANYGYTF. The CDR3 coding sequence is TGTGCCAGCAGTGGGACAGGAAAAGCTAACTATGGCTACACCTTC.

The chain links TRBV5-1 to TRBJ1-2; D is perhaps TRBD1 (6 bases). Trimming removed 2 bases from V and 4 bases from J, with 15 bases in between. Per the germline V gene, CDR1 is SGHRS and CDR2 is YFSETQ. The CDR3 runs 15 residues. CDR3 in amino acids: CASSFSGERSYGYTF. For the CDR3, the DNA is TGCGCCAGCAGCTTTTCAGGGGAGCGGTCCTATGGCTACACCTTC.

This clone has just one count. This rearrangement joins TRBV20-1 to TRBJ1-4; perhaps TRBD1 as D (5 bases). V was shortened by 3 bases and J by 12 bases, with 23 bases between the two germline ends. Germline V lookup: CDR1 DFQATT, CDR2 SNEGSKA (reference sequence). The CDR3 is 15 amino acids. CDR3 coding DNA: TGCAGTGCTAGTTTCCCTGGGGCAGGCATAAGGGAACTGTTTTTT. Its protein is CSASFPGAGIRELFF.

In regard to this clone: Additional DNA sequences in this sample encode the identical CDR3. The gene calls are TRBV5-6 and TRBJ1-1, with D maybe TRBD1 (5 bases). V lost 1 base and J 1 base, leaving 11 bases between the germline ends. Germline V gene data show CDR1 as SGHDT and CDR2 as YYEEEE. The CDR3 runs 15 residues. The CDR3 is CASSLSRRGNTEAFF. Written as DNA, the CDR3 is TGTGCCAGCAGCTTGTCACGTAGGGGGAACACTGAAGCTTTCTTT. The full variable domain, completed using reference TRBV5-6 and TRBJ1-1, is DAGVTQSPTHLIKTRGQQVTLRCSPKSGHDTVSWYQQALGQGPQFIFQYYEEEERQRGNFPDRFSGHQFPNYSSELNVNALLLGDSALYLCASSLSRRGNTEAFFGQGTRLTVV.

This sequence joins TRBV4-3 and TRBJ1-3; 9 bases match TRBD1. The V gene's germline CDR1 is LGHNA and CDR2 YSLEER. J lost 4 bases, V lost 4 bases, and 14 bases had no gene match. The CDR3 contains 18 residues. CDR3 sequence (DNA): TGCGCCAGCAGCCTTACTACAGGGGGCTATTTCTCGGGAAACACCATATATTTT. Its translation is CASSLTTGGYFSGNTIYF.

This clone was recorded many times. The rearrangement joins TRBV2 to TRBJ1-2; no firm D call. The CDR3 spans 15 residues. CDR1 is SNHLY and CDR2 is FYNNEI in the germline V gene. V gave up 5 bases and J gave up 0 bases, with 13 bases separating them. This CDR3 is CASSPIFGTNYGYTF. The CDR3 DNA is TGTGCCAGCAGTCCAATCTTTGGCACTAACTATGGCTACACCTTC.

The chain joins TRBV19 to TRBJ1-2, with TRBD1 matching over 9 bases. The V segment lost 3 bases and the J segment 4 bases; nucleotides outside the gene matches: 9. The CDR3 has 16 amino acids. Germline V lookup: CDR1 LNHDA, CDR2 SQIVND (reference sequence). CDR3 nucleotide sequence: TGTGCCAGTAGTATTTACCCCGGGACAGGGTCCTATGGCTACACCTTC. Its translation is CASSIYPGTGSYGYTF.

The CDR3 is CASSLDPGQGADEQYF. CDR3 sequence (DNA): TGTGCCAGCAGCTTAGATCCGGGACAGGGGGCTGACGAGCAGTACTTC. The chain carries TRBV7-9 and TRBJ2-7; TRBD1 agrees at 12 bases. Germline-derived CDR1 and CDR2 are SEHNR and FQNEAQ (reference sequence). This CDR3 spans 16 amino acids. The trim removed 1 base at V and 5 bases at J, leaving 6 bases unmatched.

This chain links TRBV4-3 with TRBJ1-2, with 7 bases identical to TRBD1. The CDR3 has 15 residues. Unmatched junction bases numbered 7, after V lost 0 bases and J lost 6 bases. From germline, CDR1 is LGHNA and CDR2 YSLEER. This chain's CDR3 is CASSQDYGTADGYTF. The DNA of the CDR3 is TGCGCCAGCAGCCAAGATTACGGGACAGCGGATGGCTACACCTTC.

The V and J genes are TRBV21-1 and TRBJ2-5; TRBD2 is the table's D call, not checked against the DNA. TRBV21-1 is an annotated pseudogene. This CDR3 is built from 17 residues. The CDR3 sequence: CASSKAKKAVAQETQYF. DNA for the CDR3: TGTGCCAGCAGCAAAGCCAAGAAAGCGGTGGCCCAAGAGACCCAGTACTTC.

This chain links TRBV25-1 with TRBJ1-3; possible D gene TRBD1, 6 bases. Looked up from germline, CDR1 is MGHDK and CDR2 is SYGVNS. V was pared by 5 bases and J by 5 bases, with 10 bases between. The CDR3 covers 13 residues. CDR3 amino acids: CASSHRVRNTIYF. Written as DNA, the CDR3 is TGTGCCAGCAGTCACAGGGTTCGAAACACCATATATTTT. The whole variable domain, remainder taken from reference TRBV25-1 and TRBJ1-3, is EADIYQTPRYLVIGTGKKITLECSQTMGHDKMYWYQQDPGMELHLIHYSYGVNSTEKGDLSSESTVSRIRTEHFPLTLESARPSHTSQYLCASSHRVRNTIYFGEGSWLTVV.